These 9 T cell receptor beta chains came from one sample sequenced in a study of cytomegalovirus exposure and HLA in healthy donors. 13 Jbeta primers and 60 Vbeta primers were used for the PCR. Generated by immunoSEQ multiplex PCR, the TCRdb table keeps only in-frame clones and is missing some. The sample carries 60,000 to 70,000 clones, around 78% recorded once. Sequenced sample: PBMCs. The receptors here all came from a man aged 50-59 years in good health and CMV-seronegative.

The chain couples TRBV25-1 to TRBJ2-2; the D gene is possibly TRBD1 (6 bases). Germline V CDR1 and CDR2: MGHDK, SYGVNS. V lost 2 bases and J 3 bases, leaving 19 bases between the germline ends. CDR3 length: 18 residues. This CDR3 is CASSEVKKQGPHTGELFF. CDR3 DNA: TGTGCCAGCAGTGAAGTCAAAAAACAGGGTCCTCACACCGGGGAGCTGTTTTTT.

Here the CDR3 DNA reads TGTGCCAGCAGTCCCGGGACAGGCTTCACCGGGGAGCTGTTTTTT. Its protein is CASSPGTGFTGELFF. This sequence joins TRBV11-3 and TRBJ2-2, with 8 bases fitting TRBD1. CDR1 SGHNT and CDR2 YENEEA come from the germline V gene. This CDR3 spans 15 amino acids. V dropped 6 bases and J dropped 4; count of bases not matched to a gene: 7.

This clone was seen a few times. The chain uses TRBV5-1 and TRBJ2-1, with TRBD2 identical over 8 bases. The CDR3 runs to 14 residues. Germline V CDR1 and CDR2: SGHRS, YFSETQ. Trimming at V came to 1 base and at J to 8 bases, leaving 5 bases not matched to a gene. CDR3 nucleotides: TGCGCCAGCAGCTTGACAAGCGGGAGACATGAGCAGTTCTTC. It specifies CASSLTSGRHEQFF.

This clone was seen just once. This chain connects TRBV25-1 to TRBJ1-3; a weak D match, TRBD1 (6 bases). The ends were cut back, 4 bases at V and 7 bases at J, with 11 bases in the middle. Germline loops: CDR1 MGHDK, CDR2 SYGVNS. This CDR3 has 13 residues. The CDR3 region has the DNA TGTGCCAGCAGTGTAAACAGGGAGAACACCATATATTTT. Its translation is CASSVNRENTIYF.

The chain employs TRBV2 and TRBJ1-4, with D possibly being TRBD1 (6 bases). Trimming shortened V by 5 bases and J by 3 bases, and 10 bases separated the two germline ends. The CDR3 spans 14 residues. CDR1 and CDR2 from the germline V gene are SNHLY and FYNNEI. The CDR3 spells CASSLDRPNEKLFF. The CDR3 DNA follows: TGTGCCAGCAGTCTGGACAGACCTAATGAAAAACTGTTTTTT.

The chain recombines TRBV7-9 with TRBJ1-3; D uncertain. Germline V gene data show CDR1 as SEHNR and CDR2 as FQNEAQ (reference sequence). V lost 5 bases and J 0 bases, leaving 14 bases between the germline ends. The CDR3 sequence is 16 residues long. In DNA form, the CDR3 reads TGTGCCAGCAGCCGAGACGGGGTCAGCTCTGGAAACACCATATATTTT. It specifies CASSRDGVSSGNTIYF.

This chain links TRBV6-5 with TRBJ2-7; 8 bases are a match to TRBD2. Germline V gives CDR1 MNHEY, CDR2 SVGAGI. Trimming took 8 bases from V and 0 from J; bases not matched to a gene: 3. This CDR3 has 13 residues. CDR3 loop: CASGRGASYEQYF. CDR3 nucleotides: TGTGCCAGCGGGCGGGGGGCCTCCTACGAGCAGTACTTC.

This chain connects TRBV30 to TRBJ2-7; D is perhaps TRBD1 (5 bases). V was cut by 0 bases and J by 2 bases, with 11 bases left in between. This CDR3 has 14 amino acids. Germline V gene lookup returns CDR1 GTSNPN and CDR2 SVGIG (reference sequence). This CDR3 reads CAWSVLQVAYEQYF. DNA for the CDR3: TGTGCCTGGAGTGTACTACAGGTCGCCTACGAGCAGTACTTC.

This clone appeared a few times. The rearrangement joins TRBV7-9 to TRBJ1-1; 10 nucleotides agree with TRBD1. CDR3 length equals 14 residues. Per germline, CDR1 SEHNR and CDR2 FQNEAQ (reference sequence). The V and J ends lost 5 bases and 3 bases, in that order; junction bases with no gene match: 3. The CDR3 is CASSADRGDTEAFF. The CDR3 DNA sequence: TGTGCCAGCAGCGCGGACAGGGGGGACACTGAAGCTTTCTTT.